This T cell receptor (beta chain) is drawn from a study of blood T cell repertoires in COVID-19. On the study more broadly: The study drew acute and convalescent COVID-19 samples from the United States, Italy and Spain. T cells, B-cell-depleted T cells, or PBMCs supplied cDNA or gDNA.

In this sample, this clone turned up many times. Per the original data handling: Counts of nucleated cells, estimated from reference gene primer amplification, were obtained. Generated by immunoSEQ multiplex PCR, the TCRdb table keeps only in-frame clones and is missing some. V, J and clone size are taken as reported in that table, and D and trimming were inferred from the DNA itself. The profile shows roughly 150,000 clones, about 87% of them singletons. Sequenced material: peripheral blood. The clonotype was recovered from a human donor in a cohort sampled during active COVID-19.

The CDR3 coding sequence is TGTGCCAGCACCAGATCGGGGGGCTACACCTTC. This translates into CASTRSGGYTF. V and J are TRBV7-9 and TRBJ1-2; D gene ambiguous. The CDR3 is 11 amino acids. Per germline, CDR1 SEHNR and CDR2 FQNEAQ (reference sequence). V was shortened by 7 bases and J by 8 bases, with 11 bases between the two germline ends.